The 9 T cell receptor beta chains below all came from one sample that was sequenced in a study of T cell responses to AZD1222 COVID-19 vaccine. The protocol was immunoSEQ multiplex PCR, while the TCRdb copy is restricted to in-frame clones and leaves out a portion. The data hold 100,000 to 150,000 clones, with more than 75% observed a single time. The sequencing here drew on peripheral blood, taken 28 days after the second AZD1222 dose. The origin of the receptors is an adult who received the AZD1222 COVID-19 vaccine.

This CDR3 is CASSYGGAGNTIYF. The CDR3 region has the DNA TGTGCCAGCAGTTACGGAGGGGCTGGAAACACCATATATTTT. The chain carries TRBV6-2 or TRBV6-3 and TRBJ1-3, with TRBD1 as a possible D gene (5 bases). Trimming left V 2 bases short and J 2 bases short, with 7 bases between. Looked up from germline, CDR1 is MNHEY and CDR2 is SVGEGT. The CDR3 has 14 amino acids.

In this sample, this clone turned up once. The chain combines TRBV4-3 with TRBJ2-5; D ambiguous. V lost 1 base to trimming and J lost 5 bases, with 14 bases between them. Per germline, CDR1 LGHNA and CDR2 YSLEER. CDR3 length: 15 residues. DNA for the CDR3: TGCGCCAGCAGCCAAGTTGGTAGCACGGCGGAGACCCAGTACTTC. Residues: CASSQVGSTAETQYF.

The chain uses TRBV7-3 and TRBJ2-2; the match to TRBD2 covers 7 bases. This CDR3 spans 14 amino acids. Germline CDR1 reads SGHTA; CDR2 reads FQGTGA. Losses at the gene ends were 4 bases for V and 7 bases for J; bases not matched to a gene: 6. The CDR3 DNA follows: TGTGCCAGCAGCTCAACGGGGAGGGGCGGGGAGCTGTTTTTT. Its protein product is CASSSTGRGGELFF.

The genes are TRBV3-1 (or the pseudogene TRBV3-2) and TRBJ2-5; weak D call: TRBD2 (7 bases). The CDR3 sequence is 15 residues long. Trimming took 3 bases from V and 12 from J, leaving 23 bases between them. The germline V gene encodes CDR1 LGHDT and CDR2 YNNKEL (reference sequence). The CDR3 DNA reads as TGTGCCAGCAGCCAGCCTCTGAGGGGGGCGGGGGTCGAGTACTTC. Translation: CASSQPLRGAGVEYF.

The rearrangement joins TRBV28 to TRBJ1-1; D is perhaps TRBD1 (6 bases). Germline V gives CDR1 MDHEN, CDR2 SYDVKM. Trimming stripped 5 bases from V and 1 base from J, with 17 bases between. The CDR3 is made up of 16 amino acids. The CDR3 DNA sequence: TGTGCCAGCAGTCCAACAACGAAGGGGGGGAACACTGAAGCTTTCTTT. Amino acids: CASSPTTKGGNTEAFF.

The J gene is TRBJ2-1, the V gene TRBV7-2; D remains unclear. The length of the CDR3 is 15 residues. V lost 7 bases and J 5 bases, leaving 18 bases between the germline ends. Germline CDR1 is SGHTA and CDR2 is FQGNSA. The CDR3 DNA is TGTGCCAGCATCATGCAACGAGGAGAAAACAATGAGCAGTTCTTC. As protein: CASIMQRGENNEQFF.

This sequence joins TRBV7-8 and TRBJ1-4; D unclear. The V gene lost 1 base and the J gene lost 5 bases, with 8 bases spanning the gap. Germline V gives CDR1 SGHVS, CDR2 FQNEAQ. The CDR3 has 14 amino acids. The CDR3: CASSLERYNEKLFF. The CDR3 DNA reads TGTGCCAGCAGCTTAGAACGCTACAATGAAAAACTGTTTTTT. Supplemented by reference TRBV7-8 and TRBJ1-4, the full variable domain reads GAGVSQSPRYKVAKRGQDVALRCDPISGHVSLFWYQQALGQGPEFLTYFQNEAQLDKSGLPSDRFFAERPEGSVSTLKIQRTQQEDSAVYLCASSLERYNEKLFFGSGTQLSVL.

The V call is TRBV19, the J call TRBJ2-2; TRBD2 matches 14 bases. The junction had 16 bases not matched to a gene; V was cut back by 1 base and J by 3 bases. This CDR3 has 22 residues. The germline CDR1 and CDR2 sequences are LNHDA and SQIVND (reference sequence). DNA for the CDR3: TGTGCCAGTAGTATAGGGGCCAACCCGGGACTAGCGGGAGTATCGGACACCGGGGAGCTGTTTTTT. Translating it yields CASSIGANPGLAGVSDTGELFF.

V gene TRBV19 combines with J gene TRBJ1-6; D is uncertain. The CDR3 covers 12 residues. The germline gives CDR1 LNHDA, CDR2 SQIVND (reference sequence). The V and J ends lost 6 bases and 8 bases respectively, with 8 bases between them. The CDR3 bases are TGTGCCAGTAGGGTCTTCGATTCACCCCTCCACTTT. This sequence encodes CASRVFDSPLHF.